The sequence of this T cell receptor (beta chain) was determined in a study of CD8 T cells in Susac syndrome. Whole-study results and caveats: An acknowledgment was made by the study that its TCR sequencing and HLA analysis involved relatively few individuals.

The CDR3 length is 15 residues. V lost 5 bases and J lost 0, with 8 bases in between. Germline-derived CDR1 and CDR2 are SEHNR and FQNEAQ (reference sequence). Negative magnetic isolation gave CD8+ and CD4+ cells; FACS enriched CD8+ TEMRA. The RNA input was about 0.5 to 1 ug, and it was reverse transcribed with random hexamers. A multiplex approach, immunoSEQ multiplex PCR, amplified TCR beta CDR3 across 54 Vbeta and 13 Jbeta. TCRdb ran MiXCR on the immunoSEQ multiplex PCR reads and lists one entry per CDR3 protein. This repertoire shows around 110,000 distinct CDR3 sequences, 85% to 95% found once; its top ten account for 0.25% to 0.3%. For this clonotype: Its specificity is unknown.

This rearrangement joins TRBV7-9 to TRBJ2-6; no clear D gene. Sequenced input: CD8+ T cells from PBMCs. This sequence was found in a human donor with Susac syndrome. The DNA for the CDR3 is TGTGCCAGCAGCCCCCGAACCTCTGGGGCCAACGTCCTGACTTTC. Residues: CASSPRTSGANVLTF. The full variable domain, its missing parts supplied by reference TRBV7-9 and TRBJ2-6, is DTGVSQNPRHKITKRGQNVTFRCDPISEHNRLYWYRQTLGQGPEFLTYFQNEAQLEKSRLLSDRFSAERPKGSFSTLEIQRTEQGDSAMYLCASSPRTSGANVLTFGAGSRLTVL.